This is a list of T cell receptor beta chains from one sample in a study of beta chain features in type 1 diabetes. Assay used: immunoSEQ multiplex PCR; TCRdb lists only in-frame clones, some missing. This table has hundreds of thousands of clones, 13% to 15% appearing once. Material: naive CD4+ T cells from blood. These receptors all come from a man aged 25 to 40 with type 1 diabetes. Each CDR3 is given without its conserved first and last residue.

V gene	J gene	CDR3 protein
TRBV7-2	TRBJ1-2	ASSFPLTGGGDGYT
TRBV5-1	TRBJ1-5	ASSNGETEGYSNQPQH
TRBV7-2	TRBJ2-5	ASSLGLARETQY
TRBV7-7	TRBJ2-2	ASSQREDTGELF
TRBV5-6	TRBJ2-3	ASSLDGGDTQY
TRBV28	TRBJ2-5	ASSRGQTETQY
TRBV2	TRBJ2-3	ASSTRELTADTQY
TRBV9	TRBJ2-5	ASSVGGLAGETQY
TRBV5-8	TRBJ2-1	ASSYRGEQF
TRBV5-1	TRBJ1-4	ASRDRVREKLF
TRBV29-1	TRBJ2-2	SVGQGGLGTGELF
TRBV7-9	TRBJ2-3	ASSRWTSGSTDTQY
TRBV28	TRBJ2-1	ASGLAGSYNEQF
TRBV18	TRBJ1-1	ASSPGTEYTEAF
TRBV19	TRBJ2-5	ASSWTAAETQY
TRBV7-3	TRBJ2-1	ASSLIGGEQF
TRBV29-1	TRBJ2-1	SAGQGGYNEQF
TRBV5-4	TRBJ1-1	ASSLGQKTEAF
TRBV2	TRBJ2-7	ASSPPTGSSYEQY
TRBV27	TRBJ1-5	ASSPLVNQPQH
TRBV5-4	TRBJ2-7	ASSWGVRTDGSYEQY
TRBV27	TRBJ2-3	ASRLGESDTQY
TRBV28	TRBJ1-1	ASTLGTPTEAF
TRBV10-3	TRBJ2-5	AISESSNQETQY
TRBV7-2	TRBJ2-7	ASSLTGEQY
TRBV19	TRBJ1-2	ASSTLRTNGGYT
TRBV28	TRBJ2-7	ASSSEGYEQY
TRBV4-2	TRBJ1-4	ASSQISGNLNEKLF
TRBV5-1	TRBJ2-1	ASSLDRTPENEQF
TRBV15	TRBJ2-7	ATSRGETYEQY
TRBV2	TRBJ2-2	ASRGQNTGELF
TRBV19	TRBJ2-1	ASSIQGTSWGNEQF
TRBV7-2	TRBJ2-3	ASSLVAGRLDTQY
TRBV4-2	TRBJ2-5	ASSQQTGGGETQY
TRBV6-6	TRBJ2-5	ASIKRQGASGTQY
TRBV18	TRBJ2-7	ASSSSSYEQY
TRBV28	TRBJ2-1	ASSLGDRYNEQF
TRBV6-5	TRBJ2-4	ASRPMLGGIQY
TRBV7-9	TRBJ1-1	ASSFRDNEAF
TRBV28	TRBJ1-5	ASSLFGFDQPQH
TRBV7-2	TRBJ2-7	ASSLAGGPYEQY
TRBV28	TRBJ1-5	ASSSPQGPAQH
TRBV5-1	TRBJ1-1	ASRAGSGTGETEAF
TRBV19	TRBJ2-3	ASSMSYSTDTQY
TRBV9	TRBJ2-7	ASSVGGASSYEQY
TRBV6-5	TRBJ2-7	ASSYSNSGSYEQY
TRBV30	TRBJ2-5	AWSVSRAQKTQY
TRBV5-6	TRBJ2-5	ASSLARVGVTQY